The rows below give T cell receptor beta chains drawn from one sample of a study of T cell responses to AZD1222 COVID-19 vaccine. Clones were read by immunoSEQ multiplex PCR, and TCRdb kept only the in-frame ones, dropping some. The sample records around 100,000 clones, more than 85% being singletons. The sequences come from peripheral blood, collected on day 0 of AZD1222 vaccination. Source of these receptors: an adult in good health. The CDR3 runs from the conserved cysteine through the conserved F or W. A D gene is named only where the DNA matches it firmly. Only part of the rows carry a size: once, few, many, or a class if the clone is expanded.

j_gene: TRBJ1-4
len: 13
d_gene: NA
abundance: NA
v_gene: TRBV7-2
CDR3nt: TGTGCCAGTAGACAGGCGGTTAATGAAAAACTGTTTTTT
CDR3aa: CASRQAVNEKLFF

j_gene: TRBJ2-1
len: 13
d_gene: NA
abundance: few
v_gene: TRBV27
CDR3nt: TGTGCCAGCAGGTACTCCGGGGTAGGCGAGCAGTTCTTC
CDR3aa: CASRYSGVGEQFF

j_gene: TRBJ1-4
len: 15
d_gene: NA
abundance: NA
v_gene: TRBV30
CDR3nt: TGTGCCTGGCGTCAGGCCGGCTCCGGTAATGAAAAACTGTTTTTT
CDR3aa: CAWRQAGSGNEKLFF

j_gene: TRBJ2-7
len: 13
d_gene: TRBD1
abundance: NA
v_gene: TRBV19
CDR3nt: TGTGCCAGTAGTATAGCCACCGGGACAGGTCTTTACTTC
CDR3aa: CASSIATGTGLYF

j_gene: TRBJ2-3
len: 14
d_gene: NA
abundance: NA
v_gene: TRBV30
CDR3nt: TGTGCCTGGAGACGGGGAAGGGGGACAGATACGCAGTATTTT
CDR3aa: CAWRRGRGTDTQYF

j_gene: TRBJ2-6
len: 18
d_gene: NA
abundance: NA
v_gene: TRBV11-1
CDR3nt: TGTGCCAGCAGCTTAGCTCAGGGGTCCCGGTCCGGGGCCAACGTCCTGACTTTC
CDR3aa: CASSLAQGSRSGANVLTF

j_gene: TRBJ2-3
len: 16
d_gene: TRBD2
abundance: NA
v_gene: TRBV11-3
CDR3nt: TGTGCCAGCAGCCAAGGGCGGGGGGCGCGAACAGATACGCAGTATTTT
CDR3aa: CASSQGRGARTDTQYF

j_gene: TRBJ2-3
len: 15
d_gene: NA
abundance: NA
v_gene: TRBV10-3
CDR3nt: TGTGCCATCAGTGATTTCCGATCGGGCGGTAATACGCAGTATTTT
CDR3aa: CAISDFRSGGNTQYF

j_gene: TRBJ2-3
len: 16
d_gene: NA
abundance: NA
v_gene: TRBV13
CDR3nt: TGTGCCAGCAGCCCGGGACTTTTCTCCGGCACAGATACGCAGTATTTT
CDR3aa: CASSPGLFSGTDTQYF

j_gene: TRBJ1-5
len: 13
d_gene: NA
abundance: NA
v_gene: TRBV28
CDR3nt: TGTGCCAGCAGTGACAGCGTCAATCAGCCCCAGCATTTT
CDR3aa: CASSDSVNQPQHF

j_gene: TRBJ2-3
len: 15
d_gene: TRBD2
abundance: NA
v_gene: TRBV19
CDR3nt: TGTGCCAGTAGTGGGATCGGGAGGGCCATAGATACGCAGTATTTT
CDR3aa: CASSGIGRAIDTQYF

j_gene: TRBJ1-2
len: 16
d_gene: NA
abundance: NA
v_gene: TRBV4-3
CDR3nt: TGCGCCAGCAGCCAAGATCGGGATGACATTCTCTATGGCTACACCTTC
CDR3aa: CASSQDRDDILYGYTF

j_gene: TRBJ1-5
len: 14
d_gene: NA
abundance: once
v_gene: TRBV7-8
CDR3nt: TGTGCCAGCAGCCCCCTGACGAGGAATCAGCCCCAGCATTTT
CDR3aa: CASSPLTRNQPQHF

j_gene: TRBJ2-7
len: 15
d_gene: NA
abundance: NA
v_gene: TRBV5-8
CDR3nt: TGTGCCAGCAGCTCCGGACAGTTCCCTCTCTACGAGCAGTACTTC
CDR3aa: CASSSGQFPLYEQYF

j_gene: TRBJ2-2
len: 14
d_gene: TRBD2
abundance: NA
v_gene: TRBV19
CDR3nt: TGTGCCACCACCTATAGGGGAGGGGCCGGGGAGCTGTTTTTT
CDR3aa: CATTYRGGAGELFF

j_gene: TRBJ1-6
len: 14
d_gene: TRBD1
abundance: few
v_gene: TRBV10-3
CDR3nt: TGTGCCATCAGCGCGGACAGGGTTAATTCACCCCTCCACTTT
CDR3aa: CAISADRVNSPLHF

j_gene: TRBJ1-1
len: 13
d_gene: NA
abundance: NA
v_gene: TRBV9
CDR3nt: TGTGCCAGCAGCGTAGCTCGGACTGGCGAAGCTTTCTTT
CDR3aa: CASSVARTGEAFF

j_gene: TRBJ2-2
len: 20
d_gene: NA
abundance: NA
v_gene: TRBV23-1
CDR3nt: TGCGCCAGCAGTCAGGACCGGGACAGGGTTGCGGGAGGGTACACCGGGGAGCTGTTTTTT
CDR3aa: CASSQDRDRVAGGYTGELFF

j_gene: TRBJ2-1
len: 13
d_gene: NA
abundance: NA
v_gene: TRBV5-8
CDR3nt: TGTGCCAGCAGAGCGGGACACTACAATGAGCAGTTCTTC
CDR3aa: CASRAGHYNEQFF

j_gene: TRBJ1-4
len: 15
d_gene: NA
abundance: NA
v_gene: TRBV5-1
CDR3nt: TGCGCCAGCAGCTTTTTCGGGGACGGGAATGAAAAACTGTTTTTT
CDR3aa: CASSFFGDGNEKLFF

j_gene: TRBJ2-1
len: 15
d_gene: NA
abundance: NA
v_gene: TRBV3-1/TRBV3-2
CDR3nt: TGTGCCAGCAGCCGTGCTCTGGGGAAGCACAATGAGCAGTTCTTC
CDR3aa: CASSRALGKHNEQFF

j_gene: TRBJ2-5
len: 16
d_gene: TRBD2
abundance: once
v_gene: TRBV11-3
CDR3nt: TGTGCCAGCAGCTTAGGGACTAGCGGGGCCGGGGAGACCCAGTACTTC
CDR3aa: CASSLGTSGAGETQYF

j_gene: TRBJ2-1
len: 16
d_gene: TRBD2
abundance: NA
v_gene: TRBV5-1
CDR3nt: TGCGCCAGCAGTTCAGGCGGGAGGGCCAAGTGGGATGAGCAGTTCTTC
CDR3aa: CASSSGGRAKWDEQFF

j_gene: TRBJ2-1
len: 13
d_gene: NA
abundance: NA
v_gene: TRBV12-3/TRBV12-4
CDR3nt: TGTGCCAGCAGTCAGGATGGTGGCTATGAGCAGTTCTTC
CDR3aa: CASSQDGGYEQFF

j_gene: TRBJ1-5
len: 13
d_gene: NA
abundance: NA
v_gene: TRBV6-6
CDR3nt: TGTGCCAGCGGCCTCGGAGGCAATCAGCCCCAGCATTTT
CDR3aa: CASGLGGNQPQHF

j_gene: TRBJ2-2
len: 18
d_gene: NA
abundance: NA
v_gene: TRBV30
CDR3nt: TGTGCCTGGAGTCTTTGGATAGGGGATGCACTTAAAACCGGGGAGCTGTTTTTT
CDR3aa: CAWSLWIGDALKTGELFF

j_gene: TRBJ1-6
len: 13
d_gene: NA
abundance: NA
v_gene: TRBV11-2
CDR3nt: TGTGCCAGCAGCCCGCCAATGAATTCACCCCTCCACTTT
CDR3aa: CASSPPMNSPLHF

j_gene: TRBJ2-7
len: 15
d_gene: TRBD1
abundance: NA
v_gene: TRBV5-4
CDR3nt: TGTGCCAGCAGCTTGGGACAGGGCCCTTCCTACGAGCAGTACTTC
CDR3aa: CASSLGQGPSYEQYF

j_gene: TRBJ2-3
len: 15
d_gene: TRBD1
abundance: few
v_gene: TRBV7-3
CDR3nt: TGTGCCAGCAGCTCACCCGGGACAGGGCGAGATACGCAGTATTTT
CDR3aa: CASSSPGTGRDTQYF

j_gene: TRBJ2-3
len: 12
d_gene: NA
abundance: NA
v_gene: TRBV15
CDR3nt: TGTGCCACCGCCCAGGGCGAAGATACGCAGTATTTT
CDR3aa: CATAQGEDTQYF

j_gene: TRBJ1-2
len: 17
d_gene: NA
abundance: NA
v_gene: TRBV7-2
CDR3nt: TGTGCCAGCAGCTTAAGCCAACAGCTGCCGGGGGCTTATGGCTACACCTTC
CDR3aa: CASSLSQQLPGAYGYTF